This T cell receptor (beta chain) was sequenced for a study of T-cell reconstitution after alpha-beta-depleted transplantation in children. Per germline, CDR1 SNHLY and CDR2 FYNNEI. Trimming removed 7 bases from V and 1 base from J, with 10 bases in between. This CDR3 comprises 13 residues. A library of TCRbeta sequences, prepared with unique molecular identifiers, was generated. TCRdb reprocessed the PCR reads via MiXCR and lists one record per CDR3 protein. The sample shows some 240,000 distinct CDR3 sequences, 9% to 10% of them seen only once. This clonotype was counted many times. J is TRBJ2-5 and V is TRBV2, with a possible D match to TRBD1 (6 bases). The origin of this receptor is a human donor who donated a stem cell graft to a child with SCID. This specimen was PBMCs from the stem cell graft donor, taken from the stem cell graft. CDR3 protein: CASNRDRQETQYF. CDR3 nucleotide sequence: TGTGCCAGCAACAGGGACCGCCAAGAGACCCAGTACTTC.